What follows are 10 T cell receptor beta chains derived from one specimen sequenced in a study of blood T cell repertoires in COVID-19. Assay: immunoSEQ multiplex PCR; the TCRdb copy retains only in-frame clones and omits some. Of tens of thousands of clones detected, roughly 70% appear once; the ten largest clones hold 22%. Specimen: peripheral blood. These receptors were collected from a man aged 55 to 69 with acute or convalescent COVID-19.

The chain is built from TRBV5-4 and TRBJ1-1; 9 bases match TRBD1. Germline lookup yields CDR1 SGHNT and CDR2 YYREEE (reference sequence). Germline trimming cut 4 bases from V and 4 bases from J; bases unmatched to any gene: 5. This CDR3 is built from 14 residues. Here the CDR3 DNA reads TGTGCCAGCAGCGCGGGACAGGGCGCCACTGAAGCTTTCTTT. It codes for CASSAGQGATEAFF.

The chain combines TRBV28 with TRBJ2-5; a weak D match, TRBD2 (6 bases). V was clipped by 8 bases and J by 5 bases, with 18 bases between them. This CDR3 has 14 amino acids. Germline V gene lookup returns CDR1 MDHEN and CDR2 SYDVKM. CDR3 DNA: TGTGCCAGCCTTAACAGCGGGTCGGGGGAGACCCAGTACTTC. This translates into CASLNSGSGETQYF.

The genes are TRBV2 and TRBJ2-3, with 7 nucleotides matching TRBD2. With 5 bases clipped from V and 1 base from J, the junction kept 6 bases outside the gene matches. The CDR3 has 15 residues. Germline CDR1 is SNHLY and CDR2 is FYNNEI. The CDR3, as DNA: TGTGCCAGCAGTTTTCTAGCGGAGGGCACAGATACGCAGTATTTT. The encoded protein is CASSFLAEGTDTQYF.

The chain uses TRBV2 and TRBJ1-1; no definite D call. V was trimmed by 2 bases and J by 1 base, leaving 5 bases between them. Germline CDR1 SNHLY, CDR2 FYNNEI. CDR3 length equals 13 residues. The CDR3 bases are TGTGCCAGCAGTGAATTGAGGAACACTGAAGCTTTCTTT. It encodes CASSELRNTEAFF. Full variable domain (rest looked up from reference TRBV2 and TRBJ1-1): EPEVTQTPSHQVTQMGQEVILRCVPISNHLYFYWYRQILGQKVEFLVSFYNNEISEKSEIFDDQFSVERPDGSNFTLKIRSTKLEDSAMYFCASSELRNTEAFFGQGTRLTVV.

The V and J genes are TRBV28 and TRBJ2-3; 14 nucleotides line up with TRBD2. Per germline, CDR1 MDHEN and CDR2 SYDVKM. After removal of 6 bases from V and 8 bases from J, the junction contained 10 bases not matched to a gene. This CDR3 comprises 16 residues. The CDR3 DNA is TGTGCCAGCAGCCGAGGACTAGCGGGAGGTGTACGTACGCAGTATTTT. It translates to CASSRGLAGGVRTQYF.

The V call is TRBV19, the J call TRBJ1-1; 8 nucleotides align to TRBD1. V dropped 1 base and J dropped 3; count of bases not matched to a gene: 7. The germline CDR1 and CDR2 sequences are LNHDA and SQIVND (reference sequence). The length of the CDR3 is 16 residues. Here the CDR3 reads CASSIATDRDHTEAFF. CDR3 coding DNA: TGTGCCAGTAGTATAGCTACGGACAGGGATCACACTGAAGCTTTCTTT.

This clone has only one observation. The rearrangement joins TRBV4-1 to TRBJ1-1; 9 bases are shared with TRBD1. CDR1 and CDR2 (germline): MGHRA, YSYEKL. CDR3 size: 16 residues. V trimming: 4 bases; J trimming: 3 bases; junction bases outside the gene matches: 9. CDR3 in amino acids: CASSPRQGVIDTEAFF. CDR3 bases: TGCGCCAGCAGCCCCCGACAGGGGGTTATAGACACTGAAGCTTTCTTT.

V usage is TRBV7-2 and J usage is TRBJ2-5; a weak D match, TRBD2 (6 bases). The CDR3 spans 15 residues. Germline CDR1 SGHTA, CDR2 FQGNSA. Trimming pared 2 bases from V and 5 bases from J, leaving 15 bases between. The CDR3 bases are TGTGCCAGCAGCTTACAGTCGGGGGTTGCGGAGACCCAGTACTTC. Protein product: CASSLQSGVAETQYF.

The chain is built from TRBV5-1 and TRBJ1-1; D is undetermined. Per the germline V gene, CDR1 is SGHRS and CDR2 is YFSETQ. V was cut by 0 bases and J by 6 bases, with 6 bases left in between. The CDR3 has 12 amino acids. The DNA of the CDR3 is TGCGCCAGCAGCTTGGAACATGCTGAAGCTTTCTTT. Amino acids: CASSLEHAEAFF.

This clone has just one count. The gene calls are TRBV10-3 and TRBJ1-2; 7 bases align to TRBD1. The germline V gene encodes CDR1 ENHRY and CDR2 SYGVKD. This CDR3 region has 15 residues. The trim removed 0 bases at V and 7 bases at J, leaving 8 bases unmatched. Written as DNA, the CDR3 is TGTGCCATCAGTGAGTCGGTAGGGGGCACTGCTGGCTACACCTTC. It codes for CAISESVGGTAGYTF.